This T cell receptor (beta chain) came from a study of blood T cell repertoires in COVID-19. As for the study in general: Spain, Italy and the United States supplied samples that represented acute and convalescent COVID-19.

Methods used by the authors: Amplification from reference gene primers served as the basis for estimated nucleated cell counts. Assay used: immunoSEQ multiplex PCR; TCRdb lists only in-frame clones, some missing. D and trimming come from the DNA, and the V and J calls and clone size come from that table. There are 90,000 to 120,000 clones in the sample; around 88% occur only once, and 5.5% to 8% lies in the top ten. Germline V gene data show CDR1 as KGHDR and CDR2 as SFDVKD. The CDR3 extends over 15 amino acids. V was trimmed by 4 bases and J by 6 bases, leaving 15 bases between them. This clone was detected a few times.

Source material: peripheral blood. This clonotype originated in a man aged 45-60 years with active or convalescent COVID-19. This sequence joins TRBV24-1 and TRBJ2-1; D might be TRBD2 (5 bases). The CDR3 loop is CATSDYQLEANEQFF. The CDR3 DNA sequence: TGTGCCACCAGTGACTACCAACTAGAGGCCAATGAGCAGTTCTTC.